Following are 27 T cell receptor beta chains from one sample sequenced in a study of human T cells and chemical hapten exposure. The sample's time point: patch test 1, 2 weeks after DPC sensitization. Treatment given: therapeutic diphenylcyclopropenone sensitization with weekly scalp DPC. TCRdb re-analysed the RACE reads in MiXCR, keeping a single row per CDR3 protein. The sample contains 70,000 to 75,000 distinct CDR3 sequences, about 31% of which appear only once. This sample comprised whole blood, obtained in connection with sensitization to the hapten diphenylcyclopropenone (DPC). Source of these receptors: a man in his forties or fifties with alopecia areata. Some clones in this sample may be carry-over from other donors' samples.

This clonotype has only a few counts. CDR3 in DNA: TGTGCCAGCACGCAATCAGCGGGAGCTCCCCACAATGAGCAGTTCTTC. Translation gives CASTQSAGAPHNEQFF. This chain links TRBV27 with TRBJ2-1, with TRBD2 matching 8 bases. Looked up from germline, CDR1 is MNHEY and CDR2 is SMNVEV (reference sequence). The CDR3 totals 16 residues. The ends lost 7 bases at V and 5 bases at J; junction bases unmatched: 13.

The chain has TRBV6-5 and TRBJ2-3, with 12 bases fitting TRBD2. The V segment lost 6 bases and the J segment 2 bases; nucleotides outside the gene matches: 9. This CDR3 is built from 17 residues. Germline CDR1 reads MNHEY; CDR2 reads SVGAGI. Written as DNA, the CDR3 is TGTGCCAGCAGGTTTCTAGGACTAGCGGGGAACACAGATACGCAGTATTTT. The encoded protein is CASRFLGLAGNTDTQYF.

The chain couples TRBV3-1 to TRBJ2-7; 10 bases agree with TRBD1. Germline V CDR1 and CDR2: LGHDT, YNNKEL (reference sequence). The CDR3 length is 15 residues. With V trimmed by 3 bases and J by 4 bases, 6 bases remained unmatched. CDR3 amino acids: CASSQRQGAQYEQYF. CDR3 in DNA: TGTGCCAGCAGCCAGAGACAGGGGGCGCAATACGAGCAGTACTTC.

The chain employs TRBV20-1 and TRBJ2-1, with D tentatively TRBD1 or TRBD2 (6 bases each). The CDR3 consists of 17 residues. Per the germline V gene, CDR1 is DFQATT and CDR2 is SNEGSKA (reference sequence). The V end lost 1 base, the J end lost 8 bases, and 24 bases lay between the germline ends. The CDR3 loop is CSARGGARGEFRDEQFF. CDR3 DNA: TGCAGTGCTAGAGGAGGGGCTAGGGGGGAGTTTAGGGATGAGCAGTTCTTC.

CDR3 coding DNA: TGTGCCAGCAGTTACTCGAAGGAAGATTATCCGGGGGTCCCCCAAGAGACCCAGTACTTC. Protein product: CASSYSKEDYPGVPQETQYF. The V call is TRBV6-2 or TRBV6-3, the J call TRBJ2-5; tentative D call: TRBD2 (6 bases). This CDR3 contains 20 residues. V was shortened by 0 bases and J by 1 base, with 24 bases between the two germline ends. CDR1 MNHEY and CDR2 SVGEGT come from the germline V gene.

This clonotype showed up just a few times. The chain is built from TRBV7-2 and TRBJ2-5; D gene unclear. CDR3 size: 17 residues. Per the germline V gene, CDR1 is SGHTA and CDR2 is FQGNSA. V was shortened by 0 bases and J by 2 bases, with 16 bases between the two germline ends. The CDR3 reads CASSLAQNVASQETQYF. CDR3 nucleotide sequence: TGTGCCAGCAGCTTAGCGCAAAACGTCGCCTCGCAAGAGACCCAGTACTTC.

This sequence joins TRBV12-3 or TRBV12-4 and TRBJ2-1; 7 bases align to TRBD1. The V gene end was trimmed by 5 bases and the J gene end by 0 bases; junction bases not matched to a gene: 4. The CDR3 runs 15 residues. The CDR3 DNA reads TGTGCCAGCAGTCCCCGGGACAGCTCCTACAATGAGCAGTTCTTC. This sequence encodes CASSPRDSSYNEQFF.

This clonotype has only a few counts. CDR3 in amino acids: CASSSTTGGNTGELFF. The CDR3 DNA sequence: TGTGCCAGCAGTTCCACCACAGGGGGTAACACCGGGGAGCTGTTTTTT. The rearrangement uses TRBV28 and TRBJ2-2; TRBD1 matches 8 bases. The CDR3 has 16 residues. The germline gives CDR1 MDHEN, CDR2 SYDVKM. J lost 2 bases, V lost 4 bases, and 6 bases had no gene match.

This clonotype was seen only once. The chain joins TRBV7-2 to TRBJ2-7, with 9 bases lining up with TRBD2. Germline V CDR1 and CDR2: SGHTA, FQGNSA. The CDR3 has 14 residues. Trimming cost V 1 base and J 6 bases; bases outside gene matches: 4. The CDR3 bases are TGTGCCAGCAGCTTAGTAGCGGGAGATCCCGAGCAGTACTTC. Amino acid sequence: CASSLVAGDPEQYF.

This clonotype has a handful of counts. The chain carries TRBV24-1 and TRBJ2-5; the D call may be TRBD1 or TRBD2 (5 bases each). V lost 3 bases and J 5 bases, leaving 12 bases between the germline ends. CDR3 length equals 14 residues. Germline CDR1 is KGHDR and CDR2 is SFDVKD. The CDR3, as DNA: TGTGCCACCAGTGATCGGGGCTGGACGGAGACCCAGTACTTC. Translating gives CATSDRGWTETQYF.

V is TRBV14 and J is TRBJ1-6, with 10 bases aligning to TRBD1. This CDR3 has 16 residues. V lost 2 bases and J lost 10; bases outside the gene matches: 8. Per the germline V gene, CDR1 is SGHDN and CDR2 is FVKESK. CDR3 nucleotides: TGTGCCAGCAGCCAAAAGGTCGGGACAGGGGTATCACCCCTCCACTTT. Amino acids: CASSQKVGTGVSPLHF.

The chain employs TRBV5-1 and TRBJ2-1; 8 bases fit TRBD2. CDR1 is SGHRS and CDR2 is YFSETQ in the germline V gene. With V trimmed by 3 bases and J by 12 bases, 14 bases remained unmatched. The CDR3 extends over 15 amino acids. Here the CDR3 reads CASSYIAGSNSGQFF. In DNA, the CDR3 is TGCGCCAGCAGCTACATAGCGGGATCAAATTCGGGGCAGTTCTTC.

This clonotype appeared once. The chain recombines TRBV30 with TRBJ2-3; D is perhaps TRBD1 (5 bases). Germline-derived CDR1 and CDR2 are GTSNPN and SVGIG (reference sequence). The CDR3 is 14 residues long. V dropped 4 bases and J dropped 5 bases, with 16 bases sitting between them. The CDR3 protein is CAWNKARAQDTQYF. The CDR3 DNA reads as TGTGCCTGGAACAAAGCCAGGGCGCAAGATACGCAGTATTTT.

V and J are TRBV20-1 and TRBJ1-4; 9 bases are shared with TRBD1. Germline V CDR1 and CDR2: DFQATT, SNEGSKA (reference sequence). Trimming cost V 5 bases and J 8 bases; bases outside gene matches: 9. The CDR3 contains 14 residues. This CDR3 is CSARGQGKGEKLFF. The CDR3 DNA follows: TGCAGTGCTCGAGGACAGGGGAAGGGCGAAAAACTGTTTTTT.

V is TRBV6-6 and J is TRBJ1-1; D possibly corresponds to TRBD1 (6 bases). In germline, CDR1 is MNHNY, CDR2 SVGAGI (reference sequence). Trimming left V 6 bases short and J 5 bases short, with 16 bases between. This CDR3 comprises 14 residues. The CDR3 reads CASRKGSGDTEAFF. The DNA for the CDR3 is TGTGCCAGCAGGAAGGGTTCAGGGGATACTGAAGCTTTCTTT.

The rearrangement uses TRBV9 and TRBJ2-5; 7 bases are shared with TRBD1. This CDR3 is 14 amino acids long. Trimming removed 0 bases from V and 4 bases from J; junction bases left unmatched: 3. Germline CDR1 reads SGDLS; CDR2 reads YYNGEE. In DNA form, the CDR3 reads TGTGCCAGCAGCGTAGCCGACAGGGTAGAGACCCAGTACTTC. Its protein product is CASSVADRVETQYF.

This clonotype has just a few counts. The V call is TRBV12-3 or TRBV12-4, the J call TRBJ1-5; D is unresolved. Deletions cut 3 bases from V and 6 bases from J, with 12 bases between. This CDR3 is built from 14 residues. CDR3 amino acids: CASSFRQETQPQHF. The CDR3, as DNA: TGTGCCAGCAGTTTCCGCCAGGAGACTCAGCCCCAGCATTTT.

The chain combines TRBV6-2 or TRBV6-3 with TRBJ2-6; a weak D match, TRBD2 (6 bases). The V and J ends lost 6 bases and 0 bases respectively, with 9 bases between them. From germline, CDR1 is MNHEY and CDR2 SVGEGT. The CDR3 extends over 15 amino acids. The CDR3 protein is CASRGLSSGANVLTF. The CDR3 DNA follows: TGTGCCAGCAGGGGACTTTCCTCTGGGGCCAACGTCCTGACTTTC.

The chain recombines TRBV7-8 with TRBJ2-1; D not certain. Germline V gene data show CDR1 as SGHVS and CDR2 as FQNEAQ. The germline V and J ends were trimmed by 1 base and 4 bases, with 11 bases remaining between them. The CDR3 is 15 amino acids. CDR3 nucleotides: TGTGCCAGCAGCTTAGAAGAGGCTTCTTACAATGAGCAGTTCTTC. It is translated as CASSLEEASYNEQFF.

This clonotype was counted only a few times. This rearrangement joins TRBV7-3 to TRBJ2-1; 8 bases agree with TRBD2. Germline CDR1 is SGHTA and CDR2 is FQGTGA. Trimming took 1 base from V and 8 from J; bases not matched to a gene: 4. The length of the CDR3 is 14 residues. The CDR3 reads CASSLNGRADEQFF. Written as DNA, the CDR3 is TGTGCCAGCAGCTTAAACGGGAGGGCCGATGAGCAGTTCTTC.

This clonotype occurred a few times. The chain uses TRBV5-4 and TRBJ2-3; TRBD2 agrees at 7 bases. The CDR3 has 17 amino acids. Germline trimming cut 3 bases from V and 1 base from J; bases unmatched to any gene: 11. Germline V gives CDR1 SGHNT, CDR2 YYREEE (reference sequence). The CDR3 coding sequence is TGTGCCAGCAGCTCGGGAGGTCGTAGAACCGGCACAGATACGCAGTATTTT. Residues: CASSSGGRRTGTDTQYF. The whole variable domain, filled in from reference TRBV5-4 and TRBJ2-3, reads ETGVTQSPTHLIKTRGQQVTLRCSSQSGHNTVSWYQQALGQGPQFIFQYYREEENGRGNFPPRFSGLQFPNYSSELNVNALELDDSALYLCASSSGGRRTGTDTQYFGPGTRLTVL.

This chain connects TRBV10-3 to TRBJ2-7; D is undetermined. V lost 7 bases and J lost 7, with 14 bases in between. The CDR3 loop spans 12 amino acids. The V gene's germline CDR1 is ENHRY and CDR2 SYGVKD. CDR3 in DNA: TGTGCCATCAACACGGACCCTGGGGAGCAGTACTTC. Translating it yields CAINTDPGEQYF.

This clonotype was observed a few times. V usage is TRBV5-4 and J usage is TRBJ2-3, with 8 bases identical to TRBD2. From germline, CDR1 is SGHNT and CDR2 YYREEE (reference sequence). The CDR3 totals 14 residues. V lost 2 bases to trimming and J lost 6 bases; unmatched junction nucleotides: 5. The CDR3 spells CASSLAGVRDTQYF. CDR3 in DNA: TGTGCCAGCAGCTTAGCGGGAGTGAGGGATACGCAGTATTTT.

This chain uses TRBV7-2 with TRBJ2-3; D possibly uses TRBD1 or TRBD2 (5 bases each). This CDR3 comprises 16 residues. In germline, CDR1 is SGHTA, CDR2 FQGNSA. Trimming cost V 3 bases and J 0 bases, with 13 bases left between them. The CDR3 reads CASSFAGTLSTDTQYF. The DNA of the CDR3 is TGTGCCAGCAGCTTCGCTGGGACCTTAAGCACAGATACGCAGTATTTT.

This clonotype has just a few counts. The J gene is TRBJ2-7, the V gene TRBV7-8, with D unclear. Deletions cut 6 bases from V and 5 bases from J, with 17 bases between. This CDR3 is 14 amino acids long. Germline V gives CDR1 SGHVS, CDR2 FQNEAQ. The CDR3 sequence is CASRRTPTYHEQYF. CDR3 DNA sequence: TGTGCCAGCAGGAGGACGCCGACCTACCACGAGCAGTACTTC. The full variable domain, with the rest looked up from reference TRBV7-8 and TRBJ2-7, is GAGVSQSPRYKVAKRGQDVALRCDPISGHVSLFWYQQALGQGPEFLTYFQNEAQLDKSGLPSDRFFAERPEGSVSTLKIQRTQQEDSAVYLCASRRTPTYHEQYFGPGTRLTVT.

There are a few counts of this clonotype. The gene calls are TRBV28 and TRBJ2-7; perhaps TRBD1 as D (5 bases). Looked up from germline, CDR1 is MDHEN and CDR2 is SYDVKM. The CDR3 is made up of 14 amino acids. Trimming left V 3 bases short and J 3 bases short, with 12 bases between. In DNA form, the CDR3 reads TGTGCCAGCAGTTTGTCCCGACAGCACTACGAGCAGTACTTC. Amino acids: CASSLSRQHYEQYF.

This clonotype was counted a few times. V is TRBV28 and J is TRBJ2-2, with TRBD2 identical over 15 bases. Unmatched junction bases numbered 4, after V lost 6 bases and J lost 5 bases. This CDR3 is built from 16 residues. Per the germline V gene, CDR1 is MDHEN and CDR2 is SYDVKM. The CDR3 bases are TGTGCCAGCAGGGGGGGGACTAGCGGGAGGACCGGGGAGCTGTTTTTT. Protein: CASRGGTSGRTGELFF.